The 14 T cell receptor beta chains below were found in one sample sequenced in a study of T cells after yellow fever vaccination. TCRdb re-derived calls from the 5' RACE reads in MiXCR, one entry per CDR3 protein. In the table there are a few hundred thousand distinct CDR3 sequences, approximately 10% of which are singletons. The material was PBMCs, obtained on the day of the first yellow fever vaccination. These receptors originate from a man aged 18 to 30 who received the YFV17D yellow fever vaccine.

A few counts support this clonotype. CDR3 bases: TGTGCCAGCAGTTACAGGGGGCATAGCAATCAGCCCCAGCATTTT. Translated: CASSYRGHSNQPQHF. V and J are TRBV6-5 and TRBJ1-5, with 7 positions matching TRBD1. J lost 0 bases, V lost 2 bases, and 1 base had no gene match. Germline CDR1 is MNHEY and CDR2 is SVGAGI. This CDR3 is built from 15 residues.

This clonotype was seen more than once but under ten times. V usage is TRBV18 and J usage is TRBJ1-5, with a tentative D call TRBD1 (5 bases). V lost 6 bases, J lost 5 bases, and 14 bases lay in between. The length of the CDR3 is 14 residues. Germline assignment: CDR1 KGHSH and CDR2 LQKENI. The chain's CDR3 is CASSPDSNDQPQHF. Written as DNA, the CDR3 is TGTGCCAGCTCCCCCGACAGTAATGATCAGCCCCAGCATTTT.

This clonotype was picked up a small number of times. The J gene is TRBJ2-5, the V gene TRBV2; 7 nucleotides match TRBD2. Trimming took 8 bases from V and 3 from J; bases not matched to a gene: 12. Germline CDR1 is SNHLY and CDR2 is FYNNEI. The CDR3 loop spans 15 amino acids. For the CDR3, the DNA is TGTGCCAGCCGAGCGACTAGCTGGAGTGAAGAGACCCAGTACTTC. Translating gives CASRATSWSEETQYF.

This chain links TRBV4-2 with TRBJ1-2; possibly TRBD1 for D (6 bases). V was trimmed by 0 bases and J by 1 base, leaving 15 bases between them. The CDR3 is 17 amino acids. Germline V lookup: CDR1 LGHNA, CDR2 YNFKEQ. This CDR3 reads CASSQDLSGALNYGYTF. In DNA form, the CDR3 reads TGTGCCAGCAGCCAAGATCTTTCGGGGGCGCTTAACTATGGCTACACCTTC.

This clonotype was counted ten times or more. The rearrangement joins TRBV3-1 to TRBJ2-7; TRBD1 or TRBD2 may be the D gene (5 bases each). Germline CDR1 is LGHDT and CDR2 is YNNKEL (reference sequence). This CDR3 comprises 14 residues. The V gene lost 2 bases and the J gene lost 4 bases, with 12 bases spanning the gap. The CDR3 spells CASSQTGAVYEQYF. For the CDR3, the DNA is TGTGCCAGCAGCCAAACCGGGGCGGTATACGAGCAGTACTTC.

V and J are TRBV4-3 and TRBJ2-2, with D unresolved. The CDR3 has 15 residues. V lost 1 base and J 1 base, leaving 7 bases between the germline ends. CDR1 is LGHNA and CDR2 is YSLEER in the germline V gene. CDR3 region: CASSQGEGNTGELFF. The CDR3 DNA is TGCGCCAGCAGCCAAGGGGAAGGGAACACCGGGGAGCTGTTTTTT.

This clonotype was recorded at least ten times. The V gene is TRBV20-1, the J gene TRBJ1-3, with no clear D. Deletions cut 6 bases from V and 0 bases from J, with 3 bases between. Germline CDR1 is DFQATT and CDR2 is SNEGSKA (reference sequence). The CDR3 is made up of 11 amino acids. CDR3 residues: CSARSGNTIYF. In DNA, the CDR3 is TGCAGTGCCCGCTCTGGAAACACCATATATTTT.

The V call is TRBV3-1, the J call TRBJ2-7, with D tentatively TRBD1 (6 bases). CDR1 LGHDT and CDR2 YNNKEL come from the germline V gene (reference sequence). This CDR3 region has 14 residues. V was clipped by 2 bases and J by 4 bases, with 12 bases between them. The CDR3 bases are TGTGCCAGCAGCCAATTGGGGGCTGGTTACGAGCAGTACGTC. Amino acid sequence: CASSQLGAGYEQYV.

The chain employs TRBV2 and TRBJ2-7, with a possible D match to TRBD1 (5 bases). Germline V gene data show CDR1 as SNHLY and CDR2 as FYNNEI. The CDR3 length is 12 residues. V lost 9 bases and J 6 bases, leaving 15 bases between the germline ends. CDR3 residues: CARGFEGAEQYV. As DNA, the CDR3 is TGTGCCAGGGGGTTTGAAGGGGCCGAGCAGTACGTC.

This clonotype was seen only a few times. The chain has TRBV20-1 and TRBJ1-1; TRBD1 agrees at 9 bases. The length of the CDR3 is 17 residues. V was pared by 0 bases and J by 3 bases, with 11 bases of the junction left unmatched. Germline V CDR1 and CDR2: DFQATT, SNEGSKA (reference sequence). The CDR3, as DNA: TGCAGTGCTAGAGATACGCTGGACAGGGGTTGGGACACTGAAGCTTTCTTT. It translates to CSARDTLDRGWDTEAFF.

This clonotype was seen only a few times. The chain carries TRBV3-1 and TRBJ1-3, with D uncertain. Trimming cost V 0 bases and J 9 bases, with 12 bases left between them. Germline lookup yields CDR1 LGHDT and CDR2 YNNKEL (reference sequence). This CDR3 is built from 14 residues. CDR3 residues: CASSQDTSTGTIYF. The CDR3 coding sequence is TGTGCCAGCAGCCAAGATACCTCGACTGGCACCATATATTTT.

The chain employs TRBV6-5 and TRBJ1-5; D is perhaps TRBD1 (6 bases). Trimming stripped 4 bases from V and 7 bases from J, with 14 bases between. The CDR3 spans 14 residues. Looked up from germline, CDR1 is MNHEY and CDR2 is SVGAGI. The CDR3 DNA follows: TGTGCCAGCAGTTCCCGAGGAGGGGGGCAGCCCCAGCATTTT. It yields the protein CASSSRGGGQPQHF.

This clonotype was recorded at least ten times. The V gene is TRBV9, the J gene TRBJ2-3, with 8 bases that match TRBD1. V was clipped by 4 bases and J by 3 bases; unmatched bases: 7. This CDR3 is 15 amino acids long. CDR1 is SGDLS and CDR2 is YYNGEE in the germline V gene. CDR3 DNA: TGTGCCAGCAGCATAGGACAGGGACAGACAGATACGCAGTATTTT. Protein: CASSIGQGQTDTQYF.

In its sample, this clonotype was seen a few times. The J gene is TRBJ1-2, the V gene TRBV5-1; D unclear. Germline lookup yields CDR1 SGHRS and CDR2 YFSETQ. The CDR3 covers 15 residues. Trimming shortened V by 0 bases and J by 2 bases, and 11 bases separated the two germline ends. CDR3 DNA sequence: TGCGCCAGCAGCTTGGAATGGGCCGCGAACTATGGCTACACCTTC. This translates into CASSLEWAANYGYTF.